This T cell receptor beta chain was observed in a study of cytomegalovirus exposure and HLA in healthy donors. Study-level findings and limits: The study flagged some 170 TCR beta chains as cytomegalovirus-associated. Presence/absence analyses took donor sequencing depth as roughly uniform.

A word on this clone: Its antigen is currently unknown.

The PCR ran on 60 Vbeta and 13 Jbeta primers. Profiled with immunoSEQ multiplex PCR; TCRdb holds only in-frame clones, not every one. The table records under 200,000 clones, about 88% of them present only once. Sequenced material: PBMCs. The TCR sequence derives from a man under 40 in good health and CMV-seropositive.

CDR3 bases: TGTGCCACCAGCAGAGCGACAGCTACTCCCGATACGCAGTATTTT. This encodes CATSRATATPDTQYF. The V gene is TRBV15, the J gene TRBJ2-3; maybe TRBD1 (5 bases). The germline V gene has CDR1 LNHNV and CDR2 YYDKDF (reference sequence). This CDR3 is built from 15 residues. The V end lost 1 base, the J end lost 6 bases, and 14 bases lay between the germline ends.